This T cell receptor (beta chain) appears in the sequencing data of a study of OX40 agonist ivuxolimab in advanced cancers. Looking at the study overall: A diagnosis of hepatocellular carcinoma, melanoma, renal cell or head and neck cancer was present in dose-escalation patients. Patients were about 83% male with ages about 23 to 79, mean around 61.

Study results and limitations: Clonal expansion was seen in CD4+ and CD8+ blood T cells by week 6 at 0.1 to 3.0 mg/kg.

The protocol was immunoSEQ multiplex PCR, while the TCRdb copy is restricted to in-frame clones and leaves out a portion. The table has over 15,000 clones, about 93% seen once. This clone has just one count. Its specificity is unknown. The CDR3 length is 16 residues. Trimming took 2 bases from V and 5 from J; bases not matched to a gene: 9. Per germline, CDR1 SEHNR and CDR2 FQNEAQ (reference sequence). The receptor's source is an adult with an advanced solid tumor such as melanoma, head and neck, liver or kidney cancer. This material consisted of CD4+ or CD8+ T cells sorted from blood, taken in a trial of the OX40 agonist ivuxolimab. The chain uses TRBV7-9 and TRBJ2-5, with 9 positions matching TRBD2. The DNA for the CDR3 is TGTGCCAGCAGCTTAAGGTGGCCTAGCGGGGAGGAGACCCAGTACTTC. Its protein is CASSLRWPSGEETQYF. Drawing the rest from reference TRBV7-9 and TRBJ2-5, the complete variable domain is DTGVSQNPRHKITKRGQNVTFRCDPISEHNRLYWYRQTLGQGPEFLTYFQNEAQLEKSRLLSDRFSAERPKGSFSTLEIQRTEQGDSAMYLCASSLRWPSGEETQYFGPGTRLLVL.